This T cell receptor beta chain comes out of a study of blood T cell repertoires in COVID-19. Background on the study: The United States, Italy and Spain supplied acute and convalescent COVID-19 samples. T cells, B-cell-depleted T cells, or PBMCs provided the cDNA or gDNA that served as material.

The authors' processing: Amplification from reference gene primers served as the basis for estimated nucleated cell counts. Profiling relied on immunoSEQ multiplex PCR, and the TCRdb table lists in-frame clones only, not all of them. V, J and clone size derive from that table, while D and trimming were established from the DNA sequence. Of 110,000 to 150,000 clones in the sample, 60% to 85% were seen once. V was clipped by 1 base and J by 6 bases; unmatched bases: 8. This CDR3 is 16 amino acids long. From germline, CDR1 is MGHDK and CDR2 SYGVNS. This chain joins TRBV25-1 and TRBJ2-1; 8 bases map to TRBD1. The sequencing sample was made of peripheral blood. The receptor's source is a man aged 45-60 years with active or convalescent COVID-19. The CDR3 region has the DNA TGTGCCAGCAGTGAATTAGGGACAGGAGTCGGCAATGAGCAGTTCTTC. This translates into CASSELGTGVGNEQFF.